Listed below are T cell receptor beta chains from one sample, sequenced in a study of Graves' ophthalmopathy and Graves' hyperthyroidism. TCRdb independently ran MiXCR on the multiplex PCR reads; one entry per CDR3 protein. The table has nearly 400,000 distinct CDR3 sequences, around 19% seen once. Sequencing was done on a sample of peripheral blood. The receptor source for this set is a woman aged 18-30 years with Graves' ophthalmopathy. CDR3s include the opening cysteine and the closing phenylalanine or tryptophan. D genes are given only for firm matches. The size entry is marked missing in some rows and otherwise reads once, few, many or a size class.

clone_size j_call d_call cdr3_length v_call cdr3_aa cdr3_nt
many TRBJ1-1 NA 13 TRBV29-1 CSVRPSGITEAFF TGCAGCGTCCGACCTTCAGGGATCACTGAAGCTTTCTTT
NA TRBJ2-7 NA 13 TRBV6-5 CARVTTGDYEQYF TGTGCCCGCGTTACGACAGGAGACTACGAGCAGTACTTC
NA TRBJ2-7 NA 13 TRBV28 CASSLHGSEEQYF TGTGCCAGCAGTTTACACGGGAGTGAGGAGCAGTACTTC
many TRBJ1-3 TRBD1 16 TRBV11-1 CASSSRDRVPGNTIYF TGTGCCAGCAGCTCCCGGGACAGGGTGCCGGGAAACACCATATATTTT
few TRBJ2-7 NA 14 TRBV6-1 CASSPGTDQDEQYF TGTGCCAGCAGCCCCGGGACGGACCAGGACGAGCAGTACTTC
many TRBJ1-1 NA 14 TRBV12-5 CASGFGPSNTEAFF TGTGCTAGTGGTTTTGGGCCCTCGAACACTGAAGCTTTCTTT
many TRBJ1-1 NA 17 TRBV28 CASSLPPRGVTNTEAFF TGTGCCAGCAGTTTACCCCCTCGAGGAGTTACGAACACTGAAGCTTTCTTT
many TRBJ2-7 NA 12 TRBV28 CASSLISGEQYF TGTGCCAGCAGTTTGATAAGTGGCGAGCAGTACTTC
many TRBJ2-7 TRBD1 15 TRBV20-1 CSARAGQGGGYEQYF TGCAGTGCTAGAGCGGGACAGGGGGGAGGCTACGAGCAGTACTTC
NA TRBJ1-3 TRBD1 20 TRBV13 CASSRSTGATLSRSGNTIYF TGTGCCAGCAGCCGGTCGACAGGGGCAACACTAAGCCGCTCTGGAAACACCATATATTTT
many TRBJ1-5 NA 15 TRBV5-1 CASSLENRYNQPQHF TGCGCCAGCAGCTTGGAGAACAGGTACAATCAGCCCCAGCATTTT
many TRBJ2-2 NA 14 TRBV20-1 CSASPMSLAGELFF TGCAGTGCTAGCCCGATGAGCCTAGCCGGGGAGCTGTTTTTT
many TRBJ1-5 NA 19 TRBV6-6 CANSSIGTPRPYSNQPQHF TGTGCCAACAGTTCGATAGGGACCCCCCGTCCCTATAGCAATCAGCCCCAGCATTTT
many TRBJ2-2 TRBD1 12 TRBV30 CAFGTDQRELFF TGTGCCTTTGGGACAGACCAGCGGGAGCTGTTTTTT
many TRBJ2-1 NA 13 TRBV12-3/TRBV12-4 CASSSQSYNEQFF TGTGCCAGCAGTTCCCAGTCCTACAATGAGCAGTTCTTC
many TRBJ2-5 NA 14 TRBV30 CAWSVPRNEETQYF TGTGCCTGGAGTGTACCTCGGAACGAAGAGACCCAGTACTTC
many TRBJ1-2 NA 14 TRBV30 CAWSVKVATRGYTF TGTGCCTGGAGTGTTAAGGTGGCAACGCGAGGCTACACCTTC
many TRBJ1-2 TRBD1 17 TRBV7-8 CASSLEGAGGVFYGYTF TGTGCCAGCAGCTTAGAGGGGGCAGGGGGCGTATTCTATGGCTACACCTTC
few TRBJ2-2 NA 14 TRBV5-6 CASMVGVNTGELFF TGTGCCAGCATGGTAGGGGTGAACACCGGGGAGCTGTTTTTT
NA TRBJ2-7 TRBD2 14 TRBV2 CASRVAGKGYEQYF TGTGCCAGCAGGGTAGCGGGGAAAGGTTACGAGCAGTACTTC
once TRBJ1-6 NA 15 TRBV15 CATSPGSSYNSPLHF TGTGCCACCAGCCCGGGGAGCTCCTATAATTCACCCCTCCACTTT
many TRBJ1-5 NA 14 TRBV6-1 CASSEDGAWGPQHF TGTGCCAGCAGTGAGGACGGCGCTTGGGGGCCCCAGCATTTT
many TRBJ1-1 NA 14 TRBV6-5 CASSPGRRGTEAFF TGTGCCAGCAGTCCCGGTCGGAGAGGCACTGAAGCTTTCTTT
many TRBJ2-2 TRBD2 18 TRBV19 CASSIGLAEQTNTGELFF TGTGCCAGTAGTATAGGACTAGCGGAACAAACGAACACCGGGGAGCTGTTTTTT
many TRBJ1-5 NA 13 TRBV10-2 CASSEQGNQPQHF TGCGCCAGCAGTGAACAGGGCAATCAGCCCCAGCATTTT
many TRBJ1-2 NA 13 TRBV7-2 CASSLQGGRGYTF TGTGCCAGCAGCTTACAGGGTGGACGTGGCTACACCTTC
many TRBJ2-2 NA 15 TRBV12-3/TRBV12-4 CASSLGWGNTGELFF TGTGCCAGCAGTTTAGGGTGGGGGAACACCGGGGAGCTGTTTTTT
many TRBJ1-1 NA 12 TRBV30 CACTSRNTEAFF TGTGCCTGTACATCCAGGAACACTGAAGCTTTCTTT
many TRBJ1-1 NA 15 TRBV28 CASRLPGTLNTEAFF TGTGCCAGCAGGTTGCCCGGGACATTGAACACTGAAGCTTTCTTT
NA TRBJ2-5 NA 13 TRBV20-1 CSARDRVTETQYF TGCAGTGCTAGAGATCGGGTGACAGAGACCCAGTACTTC
many TRBJ2-5 NA 13 TRBV19 CATAGLSQETQYF TGTGCCACTGCTGGACTGAGCCAAGAGACCCAGTACTTC
many TRBJ2-7 NA 12 TRBV12-3/TRBV12-4 CATRPGGNEQYF TGTGCCACCCGGCCAGGGGGGAACGAGCAGTACTTC
NA TRBJ1-1 TRBD1 14 TRBV12-3/TRBV12-4 CASRAGTGYIEAFF TGTGCCAGCAGGGCCGGGACAGGCTATATTGAAGCTTTCTTT
NA TRBJ2-7 TRBD1 15 TRBV24-1 CATSDQGQGSYEQYF TGTGCCACCAGTGACCAGGGACAGGGGTCGTACGAGCAGTACTTC
NA TRBJ2-5 TRBD2 15 TRBV11-2 CASSAGLAEQETQYF TGTGCCAGCAGCGCGGGACTAGCGGAACAAGAGACCCAGTACTTC
many TRBJ2-7 NA 16 TRBV7-2 CASSLAKIGNSYEQYF TGTGCCAGCAGCTTAGCGAAGATAGGGAACTCCTACGAGCAGTACTTC
many TRBJ2-7 TRBD1 15 TRBV5-6 CASSLGTGNSYEQYF TGTGCCAGCAGCTTGGGGACAGGAAACTCCTACGAGCAGTACTTC
many TRBJ2-7 TRBD1 14 TRBV5-1 CASSSGTGLDEQYF TGCGCCAGCAGCTCCGGGACAGGGTTAGATGAGCAGTACTTC
once TRBJ2-4 NA 15 TRBV7-9 CASSWAGAAKNIQYF TGTGCCAGCAGCTGGGCGGGGGCGGCCAAAAACATTCAGTACTTC
many TRBJ1-5 NA 14 TRBV6-9 CAFMNGAAGQPQHF TGTGCCTTCATGAACGGAGCGGCGGGGCAGCCCCAGCATTTT
NA TRBJ1-5 NA 13 TRBV12-3/TRBV12-4 CASSYAGNQPQHF TGTGCCAGCAGTTATGCAGGCAATCAGCCCCAGCATTTT
many TRBJ2-7 TRBD2 16 TRBV11-2 CASSSRTSGGVYEQYF TGTGCCAGCAGCTCTCGGACTAGCGGGGGGGTCTACGAGCAGTACTTC
many TRBJ1-1 NA 18 TRBV27 CASSISTALLRKNSEAFF TGTGCCAGCAGTATCTCGACGGCGCTCTTGAGGAAAAATTCCGAAGCTTTCTTT
NA TRBJ1-1 NA 14 TRBV6-1 CASRPYRTRTEAFF TGTGCCAGCAGGCCGTATAGAACTAGGACTGAAGCTTTCTTT
many TRBJ2-5 NA 16 TRBV24-1 CATSDPSLGFGETQYF TGTGCCACCAGTGATCCCTCCCTGGGATTTGGAGAGACCCAGTACTTC
NA TRBJ1-3 NA 15 TRBV6-5 CASSYSMVAGNTIYF TGTGCCAGCAGTTACTCTATGGTTGCAGGAAACACCATATATTTT
many TRBJ2-5 NA 14 TRBV7-3 CASSPAGPGETQYF TGTGCCAGCAGCCCCGCAGGCCCGGGGGAGACCCAGTACTTC
many TRBJ1-1 NA 15 TRBV6-5 CASSWLPGAGTEAFF TGTGCCAGCAGTTGGCTGCCAGGGGCAGGGACTGAAGCTTTCTTT
many TRBJ1-5 NA 12 TRBV30 CAWSPAGQPQHF TGTGCCTGGAGTCCAGCCGGTCAGCCCCAGCATTTT
NA TRBJ2-2 NA 15 TRBV6-5 CASSYSGQSGGELFF TGTGCCAGCAGTTACTCCGGACAGTCCGGCGGGGAGCTGTTTTTT
many TRBJ2-7 NA 15 TRBV19 CASSIESREDYEQYF TGTGCCAGTAGTATAGAAAGCAGGGAAGACTACGAGCAGTACTTC